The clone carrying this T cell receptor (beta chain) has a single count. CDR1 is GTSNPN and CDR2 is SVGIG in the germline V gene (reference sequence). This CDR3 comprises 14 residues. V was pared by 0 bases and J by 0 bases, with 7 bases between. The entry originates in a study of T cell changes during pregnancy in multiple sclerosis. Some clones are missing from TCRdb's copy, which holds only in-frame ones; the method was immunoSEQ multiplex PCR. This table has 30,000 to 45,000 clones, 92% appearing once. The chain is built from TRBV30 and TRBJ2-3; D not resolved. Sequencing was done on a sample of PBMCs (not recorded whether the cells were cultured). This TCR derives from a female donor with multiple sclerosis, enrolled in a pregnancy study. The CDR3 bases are TGTGCCTGGAGTGTACAGTCTAGCACAGATACGCAGTATTTT. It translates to CAWSVQSSTDTQYF.